A selection of T cell receptor beta chains follows, all from one sample in a study of long-term antiretroviral therapy in people with HIV. Produced via immunoSEQ multiplex PCR; TCRdb's table is partial and in-frame only. Among about 30,000 clones listed, 94% were seen once. The starting material was unsorted PBMCs, obtained about 5.1 years after starting antiretroviral therapy. The receptors were gathered from a woman between 50 and 59 years old with HIV. Each CDR3 is given with its conserved first and last residue. A D gene is named only where the DNA matches it firmly. The listing skips clone size in some rows; elsewhere it reads once, few, many or a size class.

d_call: NA; j_call: TRBJ2-1; clone_size: NA; v_call: TRBV5-4; cdr3_aa: CASSLYGGGRNEQFF; cdr3_nt: TGTGCCAGCAGCTTATATGGGGGGGGCCGAAATGAGCAGTTCTTC
d_call: NA; j_call: TRBJ2-2; clone_size: NA; v_call: TRBV6-4; cdr3_aa: CASSREIDGELFF; cdr3_nt: TGTGCCAGCAGTAGGGAGATAGACGGGGAGCTGTTTTTT
d_call: NA; j_call: TRBJ2-7; clone_size: NA; v_call: TRBV19; cdr3_aa: CASSKRDTYEQYF; cdr3_nt: TGTGCCAGTAGTAAACGGGACACCTACGAGCAGTACTTC
d_call: NA; j_call: TRBJ1-3; clone_size: once; v_call: TRBV14; cdr3_aa: CASSQVKGTANTIYF; cdr3_nt: TGTGCCAGCAGCCAAGTCAAGGGGACGGCAAACACCATATATTTT
d_call: NA; j_call: TRBJ1-1; clone_size: NA; v_call: TRBV30; cdr3_aa: CAWSVLRQGEAFF; cdr3_nt: TGTGCCTGGAGTGTACTCCGGCAGGGGGAAGCTTTCTTT
d_call: NA; j_call: TRBJ1-2; clone_size: NA; v_call: TRBV7-9; cdr3_aa: CASSRLNSPYGYTF; cdr3_nt: TGTGCCAGCAGCAGGCTGAACTCCCCATATGGCTACACCTTC
d_call: NA; j_call: TRBJ1-1; clone_size: NA; v_call: TRBV7-2; cdr3_aa: CASSLTEGTEAFF; cdr3_nt: TGTGCCAGCAGCTTGACAGAGGGGACTGAAGCTTTCTTT
d_call: TRBD1; j_call: TRBJ2-7; clone_size: NA; v_call: TRBV7-2; cdr3_aa: CASLRDRGFEQYF; cdr3_nt: TGTGCCAGTCTTCGGGACAGGGGGTTCGAGCAGTACTTC
d_call: NA; j_call: TRBJ2-2; clone_size: NA; v_call: TRBV7-9; cdr3_aa: CASREVRTGELFF; cdr3_nt: TGTGCCAGCAGGGAAGTTCGCACCGGGGAGCTGTTTTTT
d_call: NA; j_call: TRBJ2-2; clone_size: NA; v_call: TRBV9; cdr3_aa: CASSVAGLLTGELFF; cdr3_nt: TGTGCCAGCAGCGTAGCCGGTCTCTTGACCGGGGAGCTGTTTTTT
d_call: NA; j_call: TRBJ1-4; clone_size: NA; v_call: TRBV27; cdr3_aa: CASSPGSIPGKLFF; cdr3_nt: TGTGCCAGCAGCCCGGGATCTATCCCGGGAAAACTGTTTTTT
d_call: TRBD1; j_call: TRBJ2-5; clone_size: NA; v_call: TRBV2; cdr3_aa: CASRVDRAETQYF; cdr3_nt: TGTGCCAGCAGGGTCGACAGGGCGGAGACCCAGTACTTC
d_call: TRBD1; j_call: TRBJ1-1; clone_size: NA; v_call: TRBV7-9; cdr3_aa: CASSGDVGQGVTEAFF; cdr3_nt: TGTGCCAGCAGCGGAGATGTCGGACAGGGGGTCACTGAAGCTTTCTTT
d_call: TRBD1; j_call: TRBJ1-1; clone_size: NA; v_call: TRBV7-3; cdr3_aa: CASSLGGTGFGSEAFF; cdr3_nt: TGTGCCAGCAGCTTAGGCGGGACAGGTTTTGGTTCTGAAGCTTTCTTT
d_call: TRBD1; j_call: TRBJ1-2; clone_size: NA; v_call: TRBV27; cdr3_aa: CASSLEQGNYGYTF; cdr3_nt: TGTGCCAGCAGTCTTGAACAGGGGAACTATGGCTACACCTTC
d_call: NA; j_call: TRBJ2-7; clone_size: once; v_call: TRBV4-1; cdr3_aa: CASSPQEGYEQYF; cdr3_nt: TGCGCCAGCAGCCCTCAGGAGGGTTACGAGCAGTACTTC
d_call: TRBD1; j_call: TRBJ1-6; clone_size: NA; v_call: TRBV19; cdr3_aa: CASSMRDRVLYNSPLHF; cdr3_nt: TGTGCCAGTAGTATGAGGGACAGGGTGCTCTATAATTCACCCCTCCACTTT
d_call: NA; j_call: TRBJ2-7; clone_size: NA; v_call: TRBV30; cdr3_aa: CAWSSLSGSYEQYF; cdr3_nt: TGTGCCTGGAGTAGTCTTAGCGGTTCTTACGAGCAGTACTTC
d_call: TRBD1; j_call: TRBJ1-4; clone_size: NA; v_call: TRBV2; cdr3_aa: CASSHNRGRGSEKLFF; cdr3_nt: TGTGCCAGCAGCCACAACAGGGGGCGAGGGTCGGAAAAACTGTTTTTT
d_call: TRBD1; j_call: TRBJ2-3; clone_size: NA; v_call: TRBV10-3; cdr3_aa: CAVSPGQGTDTQYF; cdr3_nt: TGTGCCGTCTCCCCCGGACAGGGCACAGATACGCAGTATTTT
d_call: TRBD1; j_call: TRBJ1-4; clone_size: NA; v_call: TRBV19; cdr3_aa: CASRTGGGNEKLFF; cdr3_nt: TGTGCCAGTAGGACAGGGGGGGGGAATGAAAAACTGTTTTTT
d_call: NA; j_call: TRBJ1-2; clone_size: NA; v_call: TRBV7-9; cdr3_aa: CASSLGNPPGASYGYTF; cdr3_nt: TGTGCCAGCAGCTTAGGGAACCCCCCGGGGGCTAGCTATGGCTACACCTTC
d_call: NA; j_call: TRBJ2-7; clone_size: once; v_call: TRBV2; cdr3_aa: CASSGDDRRLSYEQYF; cdr3_nt: TGTGCCAGCAGTGGAGACGACCGACGACTTTCCTACGAGCAGTACTTC
d_call: TRBD2; j_call: TRBJ2-5; clone_size: once; v_call: TRBV30; cdr3_aa: CAWSHWGGAGREETQYF; cdr3_nt: TGTGCCTGGAGTCACTGGGGGGGAGCAGGGCGGGAAGAGACCCAGTACTTC
d_call: NA; j_call: TRBJ1-1; clone_size: once; v_call: TRBV6-6; cdr3_aa: CASSQNGQFGTEAFF; cdr3_nt: TGTGCCAGCAGCCAGAACGGACAGTTTGGCACTGAAGCTTTCTTT
d_call: NA; j_call: TRBJ1-1; clone_size: NA; v_call: TRBV30; cdr3_aa: CAWSGQEEAFF; cdr3_nt: TGTGCCTGGAGTGGACAGGAAGAAGCTTTCTTT
d_call: TRBD1; j_call: TRBJ1-3; clone_size: NA; v_call: TRBV7-2; cdr3_aa: CASSFTGDRSGNTIYF; cdr3_nt: TGTGCCAGCAGTTTTACAGGGGACCGCTCTGGAAACACCATATATTTT
d_call: NA; j_call: TRBJ1-2; clone_size: NA; v_call: TRBV11-2; cdr3_aa: CASSLSFGASNYGYTF; cdr3_nt: TGTGCCAGCAGCTTAAGTTTTGGAGCTTCTAACTATGGCTACACCTTC
d_call: TRBD2; j_call: TRBJ2-2; clone_size: NA; v_call: TRBV4-1; cdr3_aa: CASSPRTSGNTGELFF; cdr3_nt: TGCGCCAGCAGCCCAAGAACTAGCGGGAACACCGGGGAGCTGTTTTTT
d_call: TRBD2; j_call: TRBJ2-5; clone_size: NA; v_call: TRBV5-6; cdr3_aa: CASSGGLAGGKTQYF; cdr3_nt: TGTGCCAGCAGCGGGGGACTAGCGGGGGGAAAGACCCAGTACTTC
d_call: NA; j_call: TRBJ2-2; clone_size: NA; v_call: TRBV5-6; cdr3_aa: CASSFAPLPTGELFF; cdr3_nt: TGTGCCAGCAGCTTCGCCCCCCTTCCCACCGGGGAGCTGTTTTTT
d_call: TRBD2; j_call: TRBJ2-5; clone_size: once; v_call: TRBV11-1; cdr3_aa: CASSSTSGQETQYF; cdr3_nt: TGTGCCAGCAGCTCGACTAGCGGGCAAGAGACCCAGTACTTC
d_call: NA; j_call: TRBJ1-1; clone_size: NA; v_call: TRBV2; cdr3_aa: CASSEDRVNTEAFF; cdr3_nt: TGTGCCAGCAGTGAAGACAGGGTGAACACTGAAGCTTTCTTT
d_call: TRBD1; j_call: TRBJ1-2; clone_size: NA; v_call: TRBV10-3; cdr3_aa: CAISGTDRGDYGYTF; cdr3_nt: TGTGCCATCAGTGGGACGGACAGGGGTGACTATGGCTACACCTTC
d_call: TRBD1; j_call: TRBJ2-4; clone_size: NA; v_call: TRBV2; cdr3_aa: CASSLQGAPKNIQYF; cdr3_nt: TGTGCCAGCAGCTTACAGGGGGCTCCCAAAAACATTCAGTACTTC
d_call: NA; j_call: TRBJ2-2; clone_size: NA; v_call: TRBV9; cdr3_aa: CASSVGGRTANTGELFF; cdr3_nt: TGTGCCAGCAGCGTAGGAGGGAGGACGGCGAACACCGGGGAGCTGTTTTTT
d_call: NA; j_call: TRBJ1-2; clone_size: NA; v_call: TRBV6-1; cdr3_aa: CASSELGSYGYTF; cdr3_nt: TGTGCCAGCAGTGAACTGGGAAGCTATGGCTACACCTTC
d_call: NA; j_call: TRBJ2-2; clone_size: NA; v_call: TRBV6-1; cdr3_aa: CASRDYGELFF; cdr3_nt: TGTGCCAGCAGAGATTACGGGGAGCTGTTTTTT
d_call: NA; j_call: TRBJ2-1; clone_size: NA; v_call: TRBV14; cdr3_aa: CASSQVRGRSNEQFF; cdr3_nt: TGTGCCAGCAGCCAAGTTCGGGGGAGGTCGAATGAGCAGTTCTTC
d_call: NA; j_call: TRBJ2-4; clone_size: NA; v_call: TRBV5-6; cdr3_aa: CASSLVEGRNIQYF; cdr3_nt: TGTGCCAGCAGCTTGGTGGAGGGGCGAAACATTCAGTACTTC
d_call: NA; j_call: TRBJ1-1; clone_size: once; v_call: TRBV2; cdr3_aa: CASSVLVGTGNLNTEAFF; cdr3_nt: TGTGCCAGCAGTGTTTTAGTCGGAACAGGGAATTTGAACACTGAAGCTTTCTTT
d_call: TRBD2; j_call: TRBJ2-1; clone_size: NA; v_call: TRBV25-1; cdr3_aa: CASSEMASGGNEQFF; cdr3_nt: TGTGCCAGCAGTGAAATGGCTAGCGGGGGGAATGAGCAGTTCTTC
d_call: NA; j_call: TRBJ1-2; clone_size: NA; v_call: TRBV5-4; cdr3_aa: CASSSGTASNYGYTF; cdr3_nt: TGTGCCAGCAGCTCCGGGACGGCTTCTAACTATGGCTACACCTTC
d_call: TRBD2; j_call: TRBJ2-1; clone_size: NA; v_call: TRBV15; cdr3_aa: CATSRGRSGGYNEQFF; cdr3_nt: TGTGCCACCAGCAGAGGTCGTAGCGGGGGATACAATGAGCAGTTCTTC
d_call: TRBD1; j_call: TRBJ2-1; clone_size: NA; v_call: TRBV11-2; cdr3_aa: CASSWTGYNEQFF; cdr3_nt: TGTGCCAGCAGTTGGACAGGCTACAATGAGCAGTTCTTC
d_call: NA; j_call: TRBJ2-7; clone_size: NA; v_call: TRBV28; cdr3_aa: CASSPDGLHNYEQYF; cdr3_nt: TGTGCCAGCAGTCCCGACGGTCTCCACAACTACGAGCAGTACTTC
d_call: TRBD2; j_call: TRBJ2-3; clone_size: once; v_call: TRBV5-1; cdr3_aa: CASRTSGGSDTQYF; cdr3_nt: TGCGCCAGCAGGACTAGCGGGGGGTCAGATACGCAGTATTTT
d_call: NA; j_call: TRBJ1-1; clone_size: NA; v_call: TRBV5-6; cdr3_aa: CASSFGTLNTEAFF; cdr3_nt: TGTGCCAGCAGCTTCGGGACTCTTAACACTGAAGCTTTCTTT
d_call: TRBD1; j_call: TRBJ1-1; clone_size: NA; v_call: TRBV6-6; cdr3_aa: CASSYDRVGTEAFF; cdr3_nt: TGTGCCAGCAGTTACGACAGGGTGGGAACTGAAGCTTTCTTT
d_call: NA; j_call: TRBJ1-1; clone_size: NA; v_call: TRBV6-5; cdr3_aa: CASSLGGKAFF; cdr3_nt: TGTGCCAGCAGTTTGGGAGGGAAGGCTTTCTTT
d_call: TRBD1; j_call: TRBJ2-3; clone_size: NA; v_call: TRBV9; cdr3_aa: CASSRDRGPDTQYF; cdr3_nt: TGTGCCAGCAGCCGGGACAGGGGGCCAGATACGCAGTATTTT
d_call: NA; j_call: TRBJ2-3; clone_size: NA; v_call: TRBV11-2; cdr3_aa: CASSLVGGTDTQYF; cdr3_nt: TGTGCCAGCAGCTTGGTGGGGGGTACAGATACGCAGTATTTT
d_call: NA; j_call: TRBJ1-3; clone_size: NA; v_call: TRBV5-1; cdr3_aa: CASSPGGRSGNTIYF; cdr3_nt: TGCGCCAGCAGCCCGGGTGGTCGCTCTGGAAACACCATATATTTT
d_call: TRBD1; j_call: TRBJ1-1; clone_size: NA; v_call: TRBV5-1; cdr3_aa: CASSRGTANTEAFF; cdr3_nt: TGCGCCAGCAGCCGTGGGACAGCCAACACTGAAGCTTTCTTT
d_call: NA; j_call: TRBJ1-1; clone_size: NA; v_call: TRBV27; cdr3_aa: CASSLSKSAQREAFF; cdr3_nt: TGTGCCAGCAGTTTATCTAAGTCAGCACAGAGGGAAGCTTTCTTT
d_call: TRBD1; j_call: TRBJ1-1; clone_size: once; v_call: TRBV9; cdr3_aa: CASSARKDRDTEAFF; cdr3_nt: TGTGCCAGCAGCGCCCGTAAGGACAGGGACACTGAAGCTTTCTTT
d_call: NA; j_call: TRBJ1-2; clone_size: NA; v_call: TRBV6-1; cdr3_aa: CASSGATGSANYGYTF; cdr3_nt: TGTGCCAGCAGTGGGGCAACAGGGTCGGCTAACTATGGCTACACCTTC
d_call: NA; j_call: TRBJ2-1; clone_size: NA; v_call: TRBV18; cdr3_aa: CASSPLDDEQFF; cdr3_nt: TGTGCCAGCTCACCACTAGATGATGAGCAGTTCTTC